The entry below describes one T cell receptor (beta chain). Its antigen is not identified. Each of the patients experienced relapse following autologous stem cell transplantation, and their brentuximab vedotin exposure differed. The data originate from a study of PD-1 blockade in classical Hodgkin lymphoma. The overall study: Patients were administered nivolumab (3 mg/kg intravenously) every 2 weeks. Overall study findings and caveats: Patients who initiated nivolumab within 1 year of ASCT were excluded. Repertoire differences have undefined causes, possibly disease activity or prior therapy.

Generated by immunoSEQ multiplex PCR, the TCRdb table keeps only in-frame clones and is missing some. Counted here are tens of thousands of clones, around 70% occurring once; the ten biggest clones make up 9.5% to 12%. V was trimmed by 2 bases and J by 6 bases, leaving 16 bases between them. Per the germline V gene, CDR1 is MNHEY and CDR2 is SMNVEV (reference sequence). CDR3 size: 15 residues. The material sequenced was peripheral blood mononuclear cells (PBMCs), taken at baseline. The source is a human donor with classical Hodgkin lymphoma. This rearrangement joins TRBV27 to TRBJ1-1; perhaps TRBD1 as D (5 bases). CDR3 sequence: CASSLQGLRVAEAFF. CDR3 sequence (DNA): TGTGCCAGCAGTTTACAGGGTTTAAGGGTCGCTGAAGCTTTCTTT.